The next 16 T cell receptor beta chains were all read from a single sample in a study of T-cell reconstitution after alpha-beta-depleted transplantation in children. TCRbeta library preparation incorporated unique molecular identifiers. Each CDR3 protein gets one entry after TCRdb re-called the PCR reads with MiXCR. The sample yields roughly 500,000 distinct CDR3 sequences, around a third seen once. Specimen: PBMCs from the stem cell graft donor, collected from the stem cell graft. These receptors originate from a human donor who donated a stem cell graft to a child with aplastic anemia.

J is TRBJ2-5 and V is TRBV7-2; perhaps TRBD2 as D (6 bases). Germline V gives CDR1 SGHTA, CDR2 FQGNSA. V lost 2 bases, J lost 3 bases, and 10 bases lay in between. The CDR3 covers 14 residues. Here the CDR3 DNA reads TGTGCCAGCAGCTTACTAGCGAGAAAAGAGACCCAGTACTTC. Protein sequence: CASSLLARKETQYF.

The chain carries TRBV20-1 and TRBJ2-5; D is possibly TRBD2 (5 bases). The CDR3 runs to 13 residues. The ends were cut back, 6 bases at V and 0 bases at J, with 11 bases in the middle. Germline V lookup: CDR1 DFQATT, CDR2 SNEGSKA (reference sequence). The CDR3 nucleotides read TGCAGTGCAACAAAGCGGAACCAAGAGACCCAGTACTTC. Encoded protein: CSATKRNQETQYF.

This chain connects TRBV19 to TRBJ2-7, with TRBD1 matching over 7 bases. Trimming took 5 bases from V and 3 from J; bases not matched to a gene: 10. In germline, CDR1 is LNHDA, CDR2 SQIVND (reference sequence). This CDR3 spans 15 amino acids. The CDR3 bases are TGTGCCAGTAGTTTTACAGGGGCCCCAGACTACGAGCAGTACGTC. Protein sequence: CASSFTGAPDYEQYV.

This clonotype was detected a few times. The CDR3 here is CAISQPPGQGALLGGYTF. In nucleotides, the CDR3 is TGTGCCATCAGCCAACCTCCGGGACAGGGGGCCCTCCTAGGAGGCTACACCTTC. This chain joins TRBV10-3 and TRBJ1-2, with 12 bases identical to TRBD1. The germline gives CDR1 ENHRY, CDR2 SYGVKD. The CDR3 contains 18 residues. The V gene end was trimmed by 6 bases and the J gene end by 8 bases; junction bases not matched to a gene: 19.

There are a few counts of this clonotype. This chain uses TRBV4-3 with TRBJ1-1; 9 bases line up with TRBD1. The germline gives CDR1 LGHNA, CDR2 YSLEER. Trimming cost V 5 bases and J 1 base; bases outside gene matches: 8. This CDR3 region has 16 residues. The CDR3, as DNA: TGCGCCAGCAGCTCTACAGGGGGCCCACGGAACACTGAAGCTTTCTTT. This translates into CASSSTGGPRNTEAFF.

The chain has TRBV20-1 and TRBJ2-1; possibly TRBD2 for D (5 bases). The CDR3 extends over 14 amino acids. Per germline, CDR1 DFQATT and CDR2 SNEGSKA (reference sequence). Trimming shortened V by 6 bases and J by 4 bases, and 16 bases separated the two germline ends. In nucleotides, the CDR3 is TGCAGTGCCGGTAAAGTCGGGGAGTACAATGAGCAGTTCTTC. It is translated as CSAGKVGEYNEQFF.

Here the CDR3 reads CASSPRGDQETQYF. For the CDR3, the DNA is TGTGCCAGCAGCCCCAGGGGGGACCAAGAGACCCAGTACTTC. This chain connects TRBV6-5 to TRBJ2-5; D perhaps matches TRBD1 (7 bases). Per germline, CDR1 MNHEY and CDR2 SVGAGI. V gave up 6 bases and J gave up 0 bases, with 11 bases separating them. This CDR3 spans 14 amino acids.

This clonotype came up a few times. V gene TRBV12-3 or TRBV12-4 combines with J gene TRBJ2-1; D not certain. Trimming took 2 bases from V and 5 from J, leaving 7 bases between them. The CDR3 loop spans 13 amino acids. The CDR3 loop reads CASSLRENNEQFF. The CDR3 nucleotides read TGTGCCAGCAGTTTAAGGGAAAACAATGAGCAGTTCTTC.

This rearrangement joins TRBV29-1 to TRBJ2-2; D may be TRBD1 (6 bases). V was trimmed by 6 bases and J by 5 bases, leaving 10 bases between them. Germline CDR1 reads SQVTM; CDR2 reads ANQGSEA. The CDR3 length is 12 residues. CDR3 DNA: TGCAGCGTCGGACAGTCGACCGGGGAGCTGTTTTTT. Translation: CSVGQSTGELFF.

The chain uses TRBV7-9 and TRBJ1-6, with D perhaps TRBD1 (5 bases). From germline, CDR1 is SEHNR and CDR2 FQNEAQ (reference sequence). The CDR3 spans 13 residues. Trimming took off 1 base at V and 13 bases at J, with 11 bases between the two ends. CDR3 loop: CASSLVEGMPLHF. CDR3 DNA: TGTGCCAGCAGCTTAGTAGAGGGGATGCCCCTCCACTTT.

This clonotype was observed a few times. This chain joins TRBV18 and TRBJ2-3, with D possibly being TRBD1 (5 bases). Germline loops: CDR1 KGHSH, CDR2 LQKENI. This CDR3 contains 14 residues. Trimming left V 3 bases short and J 2 bases short, with 9 bases between. The CDR3 DNA reads TGTGCCAGCTCACCGGACACCAACACAGATACGCAGTATTTT. Translated, it gives CASSPDTNTDTQYF.

This clonotype was seen only a few times. The V call is TRBV9, the J call TRBJ1-5; D remains unclear. The V and J ends lost 3 bases and 6 bases respectively, with 13 bases between them. CDR1 is SGDLS, CDR2 YYNGEE, per germline. This CDR3 comprises 14 residues. The CDR3 spells CASSATDRSQPQHF. The CDR3 DNA reads as TGTGCCAGCAGCGCGACTGATCGGAGTCAGCCCCAGCATTTT.

The chain employs TRBV29-1 and TRBJ1-2; D may be TRBD1 (6 bases). The V end was cut by 7 bases, the J end by 3 bases, with 18 bases between. Germline lookup yields CDR1 SQVTM and CDR2 ANQGSEA. CDR3 length: 14 amino acids. In DNA, the CDR3 is TGCAGCGCCGCTTCTAACAGGGATGACTATGGCTACACCTTC. It is translated as CSAASNRDDYGYTF.

This clonotype has only a few counts. The genes are TRBV18 and TRBJ1-2; TRBD1 matches 7 bases. The CDR3 length is 15 residues. Germline V gene sequence: CDR1 KGHSH, CDR2 LQKENI. J gave up 6 bases and V 3 bases, and 10 bases lay outside the gene matches. CDR3 loop: CASSPNTGEAHGYTF. The CDR3 DNA sequence: TGTGCCAGCTCACCCAACACAGGGGAAGCCCATGGCTACACCTTC.

This CDR3 is CASSQRGGGMGRGYTF. DNA for the CDR3: TGCGCCAGCAGCCAAAGAGGTGGGGGGATGGGTCGTGGCTACACCTTC. The chain recombines TRBV4-3 with TRBJ1-2, with D possibly matching TRBD1 (5 bases). V lost 2 bases to trimming and J lost 7 bases, with 20 bases between them. This CDR3 region has 16 residues. CDR1 is LGHNA, CDR2 YSLEER, per germline.

This sequence joins TRBV6-2 or TRBV6-3 and TRBJ2-1; D unclear. This CDR3 is 16 amino acids long. The V end was cut by 0 bases, the J end by 1 base, with 10 bases between. Germline assignment: CDR1 MNHEY and CDR2 SVGEGT. Here the CDR3 reads CASSYSAGLSYNEQFF. Here the CDR3 DNA reads TGTGCCAGCAGTTACTCGGCAGGTCTTTCCTACAATGAGCAGTTCTTC.